These T cell receptor beta chains were read from a single sample in a study of CD8 T cells in ankylosing spondylitis. TCRdb independently ran MiXCR on the 5' RACE reads; one entry per CDR3 protein. The sample carries about 240,000 distinct CDR3 sequences, approximately 12% recorded once. Sequenced input: blood, either unsorted or a sorted T cell fraction (not recorded which). These receptors all come from a male donor with ankylosing spondylitis or in good health (not recorded which). The CDR3 runs from the conserved cysteine through the conserved F or W. D genes are given only for firm matches. The size field is filled for only some rows; it gives once, few, many or a size class.

d_gene	abundance	v_gene	len	j_gene	CDR3aa	CDR3nt
NA	NA	TRBV7-3	15	TRBJ2-2	CASSLEGQNTGELFF	TGTGCCAGCAGCTTAGAAGGACAGAACACCGGGGAGCTGTTTTTT
TRBD1	many	TRBV12-3/TRBV12-4	16	TRBJ2-3	CASIQTGQGGSDTQYF	TGTGCCAGCATCCAAACCGGACAGGGCGGTTCAGATACGCAGTATTTT
NA	many	TRBV5-1	15	TRBJ2-1	CASSLAGQRYNEQFF	TGCGCCAGCAGCTTAGCGGGACAACGCTACAATGAGCAGTTCTTC
NA	many	TRBV3-1	16	TRBJ1-1	CASSRRGGVGGTEAFF	TGTGCCAGCAGCCGAAGGGGGGGCGTCGGGGGCACTGAAGCTTTCTTT
NA	many	TRBV6-5	15	TRBJ1-2	CASSYEGTPWDGYTF	TGTGCCAGCAGTTACGAGGGGACCCCCTGGGATGGCTACACCTTC
NA	NA	TRBV7-9	12	TRBJ1-1	CASSLGIFEAFF	TGTGCCAGCAGCTTAGGGATCTTTGAAGCTTTCTTT
NA	many	TRBV6-2/TRBV6-3	16	TRBJ2-2	CASSYYVDSNTGELFF	TGTGCCAGCAGTTACTATGTAGACTCGAACACCGGGGAGCTGTTTTTT
NA	many	TRBV20-1	12	TRBJ2-3	CSATRPGDTQYF	TGCAGTGCTACCCGGCCGGGGGATACGCAGTATTTT
NA	few	TRBV4-2	17	TRBJ2-1	CASSQGPTGGPYNEQFF	TGTGCCAGCAGCCAAGGCCCTACAGGAGGGCCCTACAATGAGCAGTTCTTC
NA	few	TRBV7-2	15	TRBJ2-3	CASSWGSGSTDTQYF	TGTGCCAGCAGCTGGGGGTCGGGGAGCACAGATACGCAGTATTTT
NA	many	TRBV20-1	12	TRBJ2-3	CSASGQTDTQYF	TGCAGTGCTAGCGGACAGACAGATACGCAGTATTTT
TRBD2	many	TRBV5-1	15	TRBJ2-3	CASSYRLASEDTQYF	TGCGCCAGCAGCTACCGACTAGCAAGTGAAGATACGCAGTATTTT
TRBD2	NA	TRBV6-5	16	TRBJ2-5	CASSSHGGGAEETQYF	TGTGCCAGCAGTTCTCATGGCGGGGGGGCAGAGGAGACCCAGTACTTC
NA	many	TRBV10-3	13	TRBJ1-2	CAISEGRFYGYTF	TGTGCCATCAGTGAGGGACGGTTCTATGGCTACACCTTC
NA	NA	TRBV7-3	15	TRBJ2-3	CASSPGQGVDDTQYF	TGTGCCAGCAGCCCCGGGCAAGGGGTAGATGATACGCAGTATTTT
TRBD2	many	TRBV4-1	16	TRBJ2-2	CASSTTTSGGAGELFF	TGCGCCAGCAGCACCACGACTAGCGGGGGTGCCGGGGAGCTGTTTTTT
TRBD1	many	TRBV20-1	16	TRBJ1-2	CSARTRDRGNNYGYTF	TGCAGTGCTAGAACCCGGGACAGGGGGAATAACTATGGCTACACCTTC
TRBD2	many	TRBV20-1	16	TRBJ2-7	CSARDAGVAGAYEQYF	TGCAGTGCTAGAGATGCCGGAGTAGCGGGAGCCTACGAGCAGTACTTC
TRBD2	many	TRBV20-1	15	TRBJ2-5	CSFGHRTSGEETQYF	TGCAGTTTCGGCCACAGGACTAGCGGGGAAGAGACCCAGTACTTC
TRBD1	few	TRBV10-3	13	TRBJ2-5	CASRDRGLETQYF	TGTGCCAGTCGGGACAGGGGATTAGAGACCCAGTACTTC
NA	many	TRBV12-3/TRBV12-4	12	TRBJ2-5	CASSTDGLKKYF	TGTGCCAGCAGCACGGACGGACTTAAGAAGTACTTC
NA	many	TRBV6-1	18	TRBJ1-3	CASSPFFLTLHSGNTIYF	TGTGCCAGCAGTCCCTTCTTTTTGACTCTTCACTCTGGAAACACCATATATTTT
NA	NA	TRBV20-1	13	TRBJ2-1	CSASGGGLGEQFF	TGCAGTGCTAGCGGAGGCGGCCTCGGTGAGCAGTTCTTC
NA	NA	TRBV12-3/TRBV12-4	18	TRBJ1-5	CASSLSGGEVLGNQPQHF	TGTGCCAGCAGTTTAAGCGGTGGGGAGGTTTTGGGAAATCAGCCCCAGCATTTT
NA	many	TRBV7-3	15	TRBJ2-1	CASSETPGTYNEQFF	TGTGCCAGCAGCGAGACTCCCGGAACGTACAATGAGCAGTTCTTC
NA	many	TRBV9	18	TRBJ2-1	CASSVVGGIRSSYNEQFF	TGTGCCAGCAGCGTAGTGGGCGGGATAAGGAGCTCCTACAATGAGCAGTTCTTC
NA	NA	TRBV29-1	13	TRBJ1-1	CSGKQGRNTEAFF	TGCAGCGGAAAACAGGGTAGGAACACTGAAGCTTTCTTT
NA	many	TRBV12-3/TRBV12-4	15	TRBJ2-2	CASSFPRGGTGELFF	TGTGCCAGCAGTTTCCCCAGGGGTGGCACCGGGGAGCTGTTTTTT
NA	many	TRBV20-1	15	TRBJ2-7	CSASPAEGFGREQYF	TGCAGTGCTAGTCCCGCGGAGGGCTTCGGTCGCGAGCAGTACTTC
NA	NA	TRBV15	16	TRBJ2-1	CATSRRSGTAVIEQFF	TGTGCCACCAGCAGAAGATCCGGGACTGCCGTTATTGAGCAGTTCTTC
NA	NA	TRBV10-2	17	TRBJ2-7	CASSPPGAGGLSYEQYF	TGCGCCAGCAGTCCCCCTGGGGCCGGGGGCCTCTCCTACGAGCAGTACTTC
NA	NA	TRBV5-1	15	TRBJ1-2	CASRTAPDRNYGYTF	TGCGCCAGCAGGACGGCCCCCGACAGGAACTATGGCTACACCTTC
TRBD2	many	TRBV5-1	15	TRBJ2-7	CASSFGSGSLNEQYF	TGCGCCAGCAGCTTCGGTAGCGGGAGTCTCAACGAGCAGTACTTC
NA	NA	TRBV5-5	13	TRBJ1-2	CASSWGGAGGYTF	TGTGCCAGCAGCTGGGGAGGGGCAGGCGGCTACACCTTC
NA	many	TRBV4-2	16	TRBJ2-5	CASSQVGRGQAETQYF	TGTGCCAGCAGCCAAGTGGGCAGGGGCCAGGCTGAGACCCAGTACTTC
TRBD1	NA	TRBV7-9	15	TRBJ1-2	CASSSRGGAYSGYTF	TGTGCCAGCAGTTCAAGAGGGGGCGCCTACTCTGGCTACACCTTC
NA	many	TRBV20-1	14	TRBJ2-5	CSAGRTGLQETQYF	TGCAGTGCTGGGAGGACAGGTCTCCAAGAGACCCAGTACTTC
TRBD1	many	TRBV28	12	TRBJ1-2	CAAWDRDYGYTF	TGTGCCGCGTGGGACAGGGACTATGGCTACACCTTC
NA	many	TRBV20-1	15	TRBJ2-7	CSARDFPREFYEQYF	TGCAGTGCTAGAGATTTCCCCAGGGAATTTTACGAGCAGTACTTC
NA	many	TRBV5-4	14	TRBJ2-1	CASSLGLMGGEQFF	TGTGCCAGCAGCTTGGGACTTATGGGGGGTGAGCAGTTCTTC
TRBD1	many	TRBV5-1	15	TRBJ1-2	CASSDAPGTGSGYTF	TGCGCCAGCAGCGATGCGCCTGGGACAGGGAGCGGCTACACCTTC
TRBD1	many	TRBV5-1	14	TRBJ1-1	CASSLGQGATEAFF	TGCGCCAGCAGCTTAGGACAGGGTGCCACTGAAGCTTTCTTT
TRBD2	NA	TRBV12-3/TRBV12-4	15	TRBJ2-1	CASSLRGGAGDEQFF	TGTGCCAGCAGTTTACGCGGGGGGGCAGGAGATGAGCAGTTCTTC
NA	few	TRBV5-1	14	TRBJ1-2	CASSPSRGIDGYTF	TGCGCCAGCTCTCCCTCTCGGGGAATCGATGGCTACACCTTC
TRBD1	few	TRBV18	17	TRBJ2-3	CASSLTGTGNMARTQYF	TGTGCCAGCTCACTGACGGGGACAGGGAACATGGCGCGTACGCAGTATTTT
NA	many	TRBV20-1	15	TRBJ2-5	CSARDGMEYQETQYF	TGCAGTGCTAGAGATGGTATGGAGTACCAAGAGACCCAGTACTTC